Each of the 22 T cell receptor beta chains below was sequenced from the same sample in a study of blood T cell repertoires in COVID-19. Using immunoSEQ multiplex PCR, the repertoire was profiled, and TCRdb retains in-frame clones only, with some absent. The table includes approximately 300,000 clones, more than 75% detected once. Sequenced material: peripheral blood. These receptors came from a woman aged 45-65 years with acute or convalescent COVID-19.

The V gene is TRBV5-1, the J gene TRBJ2-3, with 9 bases matching TRBD2. Trimming removed 0 bases from V and 6 bases from J; junction bases left unmatched: 5. Germline V gives CDR1 SGHRS, CDR2 YFSETQ. The CDR3 runs 15 residues. The CDR3 here is CASSLVREGFDTQYF. The DNA of the CDR3 is TGCGCCAGCAGCTTGGTGCGGGAGGGTTTTGATACGCAGTATTTT.

The chain combines TRBV25-1 with TRBJ2-5; D uncertain. The V end was cut by 3 bases, the J end by 1 base, with 3 bases between. The CDR3 extends over 12 amino acids. Per germline, CDR1 MGHDK and CDR2 SYGVNS. The CDR3 DNA follows: TGTGCCAGCAGTGACCGCCAAGAGACCCAGTACTTC. Translating gives CASSDRQETQYF.

The chain carries TRBV6-1 and TRBJ1-1; D remains unclear. Trimming removed 0 bases at V and 3 bases at J, with 17 bases between. The CDR3 has 17 amino acids. Germline assignment: CDR1 MNHNS and CDR2 SASEGT. The CDR3 loop reads CASSEAAFIRRDTEAFF. The CDR3 bases are TGTGCCAGCAGTGAAGCGGCATTCATCCGGCGGGACACTGAAGCTTTCTTT.

This sequence joins TRBV3-1 (or the pseudogene TRBV3-2) and TRBJ2-5, with D maybe TRBD2 (6 bases). Trimming stripped 2 bases from V and 7 bases from J, with 14 bases between. The CDR3 has 14 amino acids. The germline V gene encodes CDR1 LGHDT and CDR2 YNNKEL (reference sequence). CDR3 region: CASSQTTGGWTQYF. The CDR3, as DNA: TGTGCCAGCAGCCAAACTACCGGGGGATGGACCCAGTACTTC.

The gene calls are TRBV28 and TRBJ1-1; the D gene is possibly TRBD1 (5 bases). Germline V gene sequence: CDR1 MDHEN, CDR2 SYDVKM. This CDR3 is 12 amino acids long. The V end lost 1 base, the J end lost 11 bases, and 11 bases lay between the germline ends. CDR3 region: CASSLSRGTAFF. CDR3 DNA: TGTGCCAGCAGTTTATCAAGGGGAACGGCTTTCTTT.

The chain is built from TRBV27 and TRBJ2-5; D may be TRBD2 (6 bases). With 3 bases removed from V and 2 bases from J, the gap between germline ends came to 10 bases. The CDR3 extends over 14 amino acids. Germline CDR1 is MNHEY and CDR2 is SMNVEV (reference sequence). This CDR3 is CASSFAGRQETQYF. CDR3 in DNA: TGTGCCAGCAGTTTCGCAGGGAGGCAAGAGACCCAGTACTTC.

The chain employs TRBV7-2 and TRBJ2-1; 9 bases agree with TRBD1. The V segment lost 4 bases and the J segment 10 bases; nucleotides outside the gene matches: 5. CDR3 length equals 13 residues. Germline values: CDR1 SGHTA, CDR2 FQGNSA. The CDR3 spells CASSSRTGDEQFF. CDR3 nucleotides: TGTGCCAGCAGCTCGCGGACAGGGGACGAGCAGTTCTTC. Combining the CDR3 with reference TRBV7-2 and TRBJ2-1 gives the whole variable domain GAGVSQSPSNKVTEKGKDVELRCDPISGHTALYWYRQSLGQGLEFLIYFQGNSAPDKSGLPSDRFSAERTGGSVSTLTIQRTQQEDSAVYLCASSSRTGDEQFFGPGTRLTVL.

CDR3 sequence (DNA): TGTGCCAGCCGCAGGGGCGGGAGGGATAAATGGTACGAGCAGTACTTC. Translated, it gives CASRRGGRDKWYEQYF. The chain employs TRBV11-2 and TRBJ2-7, with 9 bases lining up with TRBD2. The CDR3 sequence is 16 residues long. Losses at the gene ends were 8 bases for V and 4 bases for J; bases not matched to a gene: 15. Germline assignment: CDR1 SGHAT and CDR2 FQNNGV.

The chain couples TRBV29-1 to TRBJ2-3, with 12 bases lining up with TRBD2. Germline assignment: CDR1 SQVTM and CDR2 ANQGSEA. J lost 0 bases, V lost 7 bases, and 8 bases had no gene match. The CDR3 spans 16 residues. This chain's CDR3 is CSAKGLAGASTDTQYF. The CDR3 DNA sequence: TGCAGCGCAAAGGGACTAGCGGGTGCTAGCACAGATACGCAGTATTTT.

The chain couples TRBV30 to TRBJ2-7; 10 bases fit TRBD1. Trimming took 2 bases from V and 5 from J; bases not matched to a gene: 6. Germline CDR1 GTSNPN, CDR2 SVGIG (reference sequence). The CDR3 totals 14 residues. CDR3 residues: CAWSLTGTGDEQYF. CDR3 bases: TGTGCCTGGAGTCTCACCGGGACAGGGGACGAGCAGTACTTC. Complete variable domain (other parts from reference TRBV30 and TRBJ2-7): SQTIHQWPATLVQPVGSPLSLECTVEGTSNPNLYWYRQAAGRGLQLLFYSVGIGQISSEVPQNLSASRPQDRQFILSSKKLLLSDSGFYLCAWSLTGTGDEQYFGPGTRLTVT.

The chain combines TRBV11-2 with TRBJ2-4; D unresolved. The CDR3 is 12 residues long. Germline V gene lookup returns CDR1 SGHAT and CDR2 FQNNGV. V was trimmed by 1 base and J by 9 bases, leaving 7 bases between them. The CDR3 spells CASSLGSPIQYF. CDR3 DNA sequence: TGTGCCAGCAGCTTAGGGAGTCCCATTCAGTACTTC. The entire variable domain, with the rest obtained from reference TRBV11-2 and TRBJ2-4, is as follows: EAGVAQSPRYKIIEKRQSVAFWCNPISGHATLYWYQQILGQGPKLLIQFQNNGVVDDSQLPKDRFSAERLKGVDSTLKIQPAKLEDSAVYLCASSLGSPIQYFGAGTRLSVL.

The chain joins TRBV29-1 to TRBJ2-7; weak D call: TRBD1 (6 bases). Germline V gene data show CDR1 as SQVTM and CDR2 as ANQGSEA. Trimming took 3 bases from V and 4 from J, leaving 16 bases between them. CDR3 length: 14 residues. The CDR3: CSVEGRQDDYEQYF. The CDR3 DNA sequence: TGCAGCGTTGAGGGGAGACAGGATGATTACGAGCAGTACTTC.

In this sample, this clone turned up many times. The CDR3 DNA reads TGTGCCAGCAGTGAAGCGGCGGAGGACCCACCGCCTAATGAGCAGTTCTTC. It specifies CASSEAAEDPPPNEQFF. V gene TRBV6-1 combines with J gene TRBJ2-1; tentative D call: TRBD2 (5 bases). Germline lookup yields CDR1 MNHNS and CDR2 SASEGT. The V and J ends lost 0 bases and 7 bases respectively, with 19 bases between them. This CDR3 is built from 17 residues.

The chain has TRBV4-1 and TRBJ2-7, with unresolved D. CDR1 MGHRA and CDR2 YSYEKL come from the germline V gene. The CDR3 covers 13 residues. Trimming pared 3 bases from V and 0 bases from J, leaving 6 bases between. CDR3 DNA: TGCGCCAGCAGCCAGCTAGTCTCCTACGAGCAGTACTTC. Protein product: CASSQLVSYEQYF.

This chain connects TRBV21-1 to TRBJ2-1; the table assigns TRBD2, which was not confirmed against the DNA. TRBV21-1 is a pseudogene locus. The CDR3 is made up of 15 amino acids. Written as DNA, the CDR3 is TGTGCCAGCAGCAAAGTGGGCGGGAGTGTAAATGAGCAGTTCTTC. This gives the protein CASSKVGGSVNEQFF.

The V call is TRBV21-1, the J call TRBJ2-5; TRBD2, the table's D call, lacks a check against the DNA. TRBV21-1 is deemed a pseudogene. The CDR3 covers 16 residues. The CDR3 region has the DNA TGTGCCAGCAGCAAAGAGGTAGCGGGAGGGCAAGAGACCCAGTACTTC. Translation gives CASSKEVAGGQETQYF.

This rearrangement joins TRBV10-3 to TRBJ2-1; 7 bases agree with TRBD2. Germline trimming cut 5 bases from V and 2 bases from J; bases unmatched to any gene: 3. CDR3 size: 14 residues. Germline loops: CDR1 ENHRY, CDR2 SYGVKD. The chain's CDR3 is CAISWREPYNEQFF. The CDR3 DNA reads TGTGCCATCAGTTGGCGGGAGCCCTACAATGAGCAGTTCTTC.

This chain uses TRBV7-3 with TRBJ2-7; D is uncertain. The CDR3 runs 13 residues. Trimming pared 2 bases from V and 6 bases from J, leaving 11 bases between. CDR1 is SGHTA, CDR2 FQGTGA, per germline. The CDR3 reads CASSLETGFEQYF. The CDR3 DNA reads TGTGCCAGCAGCTTAGAGACTGGATTCGAGCAGTACTTC.

The chain combines TRBV18 with TRBJ2-7; TRBD1 aligns across 9 bases. CDR1 is KGHSH and CDR2 is LQKENI in the germline V gene. The CDR3 is made up of 14 amino acids. The J segment lost 3 bases and the V segment lost 6 bases, leaving 6 bases of the junction unmatched. The CDR3 sequence is CASSPDRGIYEQYF. In nucleotides, the CDR3 is TGTGCCAGCTCCCCCGACAGGGGGATCTACGAGCAGTACTTC.

The rearrangement links TRBV27 to TRBJ2-5; tentative D call: TRBD1 (6 bases). The germline V gene encodes CDR1 MNHEY and CDR2 SMNVEV (reference sequence). The CDR3 loop spans 12 amino acids. Trimming cost V 5 bases and J 5 bases, with 9 bases left between them. CDR3 amino acids: CASSLTGETQYF. The CDR3 DNA follows: TGTGCCAGCAGTCTCACAGGGGAGACCCAGTACTTC.

The rearrangement joins TRBV19 to TRBJ1-1; the match to TRBD1 covers 7 bases. The CDR3 has 13 amino acids. Germline V gene lookup returns CDR1 LNHDA and CDR2 SQIVND (reference sequence). Trimming at V came to 7 bases and at J to 3 bases, leaving 5 bases not matched to a gene. CDR3 sequence reads: CASKRRGDTEAFF. For the CDR3, the DNA is TGTGCCAGTAAACGCAGGGGGGACACTGAAGCTTTCTTT.

This chain uses TRBV7-2 with TRBJ1-2, with D uncertain. V was cut by 5 bases and J by 5 bases, with 15 bases left in between. The CDR3 consists of 14 residues. The germline V gene encodes CDR1 SGHTA and CDR2 FQGNSA. CDR3 protein: CASSPRVVGYGYTF. CDR3 DNA: TGTGCCAGCAGCCCCCGAGTTGTCGGGTATGGCTACACCTTC.